This passage covers 25 T cell receptor beta chains from one sample sequenced in a study of CD8 T cells in ankylosing spondylitis. One entry per CDR3 protein, called by TCRdb with MiXCR from the 5' RACE reads. Of about 130,000 distinct CDR3 sequences in the sample, 6% to 8% were seen once. Sequencing was carried out using blood, either unsorted or a sorted T cell fraction (not recorded which). These receptors were taken from a female donor with ankylosing spondylitis or in good health (not recorded which).

A note on this clonotype: Just one base apart from a much larger clone, this may be a read error. The chain couples TRBV6-1 to TRBJ1-1, with no clear D. CDR3 length: 16 residues. V was trimmed by 6 bases and J by 1 base, leaving 18 bases between them. The germline CDR1 and CDR2 sequences are MNHNS and SASEGT. Here the CDR3 reads CASRNPRDGPNTEAFF. CDR3 DNA: TGTGCCAGCAGGAATCCCCGGGATGGCCCGAACACTGAAGCTTTCTTT.

There are many counts of this clonotype. The rearrangement links TRBV5-1 to TRBJ1-4; D is undetermined. Germline CDR1 and CDR2: SGHRS and YFSETQ. V was cut by 0 bases and J by 2 bases, with 5 bases left in between. The CDR3 loop spans 14 amino acids. CDR3 residues: CASSLAGTNEKLFF. The CDR3 DNA sequence: TGCGCCAGCAGCTTGGCGGGTACTAATGAAAAACTGTTTTTT.

This clonotype has ten or more counts. The chain is built from TRBV12-3 or TRBV12-4 and TRBJ1-4; 8 bases line up with TRBD1. After removal of 5 bases from V and 6 bases from J, the junction contained 8 bases not matched to a gene. The CDR3 covers 15 residues. DNA of the CDR3: TGTGCCAGCAGTCCAGTTGGACAGGGCTATGAAAAACTGTTTTTT. This encodes CASSPVGQGYEKLFF.

This clonotype was found a few times. The V gene is TRBV30, the J gene TRBJ1-1, with D perhaps matching TRBD1 (6 bases). Per germline, CDR1 GTSNPN and CDR2 SVGIG (reference sequence). Trimming cost V 3 bases and J 1 base, with 12 bases left between them. This CDR3 contains 14 residues. This CDR3 reads CAWSGGRGNTEAFF. The CDR3 DNA is TGTGCCTGGAGCGGGGGGCGCGGGAACACTGAAGCTTTCTTT.

This chain connects TRBV4-1 to TRBJ1-2; D possibly corresponds to TRBD1 (6 bases). The germline V gene encodes CDR1 MGHRA and CDR2 YSYEKL. The length of the CDR3 is 16 residues. The V gene lost 0 bases and the J gene lost 5 bases, with 16 bases spanning the gap. The CDR3 region has the DNA TGCGCCAGCAGCCAAGATCCGGACTCAGGGGTTTATGGCTACACCTTC. Protein sequence: CASSQDPDSGVYGYTF.

This clonotype was detected many times. J is TRBJ2-1 and V is TRBV28; a possible D gene is TRBD2 (5 bases). The V and J ends lost 7 bases and 4 bases respectively, with 14 bases between them. CDR3 size: 14 residues. Germline V lookup: CDR1 MDHEN, CDR2 SYDVKM. The CDR3 region has the DNA TGTGCCAGCACCCCTAGGAGCGGTTACAATGAGCAGTTCTTC. Translated, it gives CASTPRSGYNEQFF.

This clonotype has ten or more counts. The CDR3 coding sequence is TGTGCCAGCAGCCAGCGACTAGCGGGGGATCAAGAGACCCAGTACTTC. Protein sequence: CASSQRLAGDQETQYF. The chain has TRBV4-2 and TRBJ2-5; 12 positions match TRBD2. CDR1 LGHNA and CDR2 YNFKEQ come from the germline V gene. The CDR3 runs to 16 residues. Unmatched junction bases numbered 4, after V lost 3 bases and J lost 2 bases.

This clonotype has a count of ten or more. The genes are TRBV20-1 and TRBJ1-5; D is uncertain. V was clipped by 3 bases and J by 1 base, with 7 bases between them. CDR1 is DFQATT, CDR2 SNEGSKA, per germline (reference sequence). The CDR3 sequence is 13 residues long. The CDR3 region has the DNA TGCAGTGCTAGGCTCGGCAGCAATCAGCCCCAGCATTTT. It is translated as CSARLGSNQPQHF.

This clonotype was recorded at least ten times. Germline and junction disagree at one end, which may indicate a read error. The V call is TRBV7-2, the J call TRBJ2-2; a weak D match, TRBD2 (6 bases). CDR1 and CDR2 (germline): SGHTA, FQGNSA. This CDR3 contains 13 residues. The CDR3 region is CASSLGRGSKPGF. The CDR3 DNA follows: TGTGCCAGCAGCTTAGGGAGGGGCTCCAAGCCGGGATTT.

This clonotype turned up a few times. The gene calls are TRBV28 and TRBJ2-3, with D perhaps TRBD1 or TRBD2 (6 bases each). The V end lost 7 bases, the J end lost 1 base, and 18 bases lay between the germline ends. This CDR3 region has 16 residues. The germline V gene encodes CDR1 MDHEN and CDR2 SYDVKM. The CDR3 here is CASTLKWGAGTDTQYF. CDR3 coding DNA: TGTGCCAGCACCCTCAAATGGGGGGCCGGCACAGATACGCAGTATTTT.

The chain couples TRBV7-9 to TRBJ1-1, with TRBD1 matching 10 bases. The ends lost 6 bases at V and 5 bases at J; junction bases unmatched: 9. CDR1 is SEHNR and CDR2 is FQNEAQ in the germline V gene (reference sequence). This CDR3 has 15 residues. The chain's CDR3 is CASRPTTGGYTEAFF. CDR3 sequence (DNA): TGTGCCAGCAGACCGACGACAGGGGGCTATACTGAAGCTTTCTTT.

This clonotype appeared a few times. This chain uses TRBV7-9 with TRBJ1-4; no reliable D call. This CDR3 comprises 14 residues. The V end was cut by 5 bases, the J end by 8 bases, with 15 bases between. Germline lookup yields CDR1 SEHNR and CDR2 FQNEAQ (reference sequence). The CDR3 nucleotides read TGTGCCAGCAGCCTCACGGGAACAGCCGAAAAACTGTTTTTT. Its translation: CASSLTGTAEKLFF.

This clonotype was recorded many times. This chain links TRBV7-9 with TRBJ2-1, with 8 bases fitting TRBD1. Germline V CDR1 and CDR2: SEHNR, FQNEAQ (reference sequence). V was clipped by 5 bases and J by 5 bases; unmatched bases: 8. The CDR3 is 15 residues long. CDR3 bases: TGTGCCAGCAGCCCGGGACAGGATCCTAACAATGAGCAGTTCTTC. Translated: CASSPGQDPNNEQFF.

This clonotype was found many times. The chain has TRBV7-2 and TRBJ2-7; 8 bases agree with TRBD2. This CDR3 region has 16 residues. CDR1 is SGHTA and CDR2 is FQGNSA in the germline V gene. After removal of 1 base from V and 1 base from J, the junction contained 6 bases not matched to a gene. CDR3 loop: CASSLVAGGPSYEQYF. DNA of the CDR3: TGTGCCAGCAGCTTAGTCGCGGGGGGACCTTCCTACGAGCAGTACTTC.

The gene calls are TRBV6-5 and TRBJ1-3; no firm D call. V was shortened by 2 bases and J by 4 bases, with 18 bases between the two germline ends. Germline CDR1 is MNHEY and CDR2 is SVGAGI. The CDR3 consists of 17 residues. The CDR3: CASSYKPFQALGNTIYF. The DNA for the CDR3 is TGTGCCAGCAGTTACAAGCCCTTCCAGGCTCTGGGAAACACCATATATTTT.

This clonotype was detected many times. The rearrangement joins TRBV4-1 to TRBJ2-5; D is possibly TRBD1 (6 bases). Trimming stripped 4 bases from V and 5 bases from J, with 17 bases between. Germline V gene sequence: CDR1 MGHRA, CDR2 YSYEKL. The CDR3 contains 15 residues. CDR3 DNA sequence: TGCGCCAGCAGCCCACCTTGGGGGCGGACTGAGACCCAGTACTTC. Protein: CASSPPWGRTETQYF.

This clonotype appeared many times. The CDR3 DNA is TGTGCCAGCAGACCAAGCGGAGGGGCCTACGAGCAGTACTTC. This codes for CASRPSGGAYEQYF. This sequence joins TRBV3-1 and TRBJ2-7; a possible D gene is TRBD2 (6 bases). The CDR3 is 14 residues long. Looked up from germline, CDR1 is LGHDT and CDR2 is YNNKEL (reference sequence). Trimming left V 6 bases short and J 2 bases short, with 14 bases between.

There are many counts of this clonotype. The genes are TRBV20-1 and TRBJ1-2, with 9 bases lining up with TRBD1. V gave up 4 bases and J gave up 6 bases; unmatched junction bases: 6. This CDR3 has 13 residues. CDR1 is DFQATT and CDR2 is SNEGSKA in the germline V gene (reference sequence). CDR3 DNA sequence: TGCAGTGCTAAGGAGGGGACAGGGAATGGCTACACCTTC. Its protein product is CSAKEGTGNGYTF.

This clonotype has just a few counts. The V and J genes are TRBV7-2 and TRBJ1-4, with TRBD1 as a possible D gene (5 bases). V was cut by 5 bases and J by 4 bases, with 17 bases left in between. The germline CDR1 and CDR2 sequences are SGHTA and FQGNSA. CDR3 length: 16 amino acids. CDR3 amino acids: CASSPQTGLLNEKLFF. The CDR3, as DNA: TGTGCCAGCAGCCCCCAGACGGGACTTCTTAATGAAAAACTGTTTTTT.

This clonotype was observed at least ten times. A read error may produce the germline difference seen at one junction end. The chain uses TRBV5-1 and TRBJ1-2; TRBD1 might be the D (5 bases). Germline assignment: CDR1 SGHRS and CDR2 YFSETQ. The CDR3 consists of 14 residues. CDR3 amino acids: CASSLDPGSGGYTF. The CDR3 nucleotides are TGCGCCAGCAGTTTGGACCCAGGGTCGGGTGGCTACACCTTC.

In this sample, this clonotype turned up many times. The chain is built from TRBV21-1 and TRBJ2-7. TRBV21-1 is tagged as a pseudogene. The CDR3 has 11 residues. CDR3 bases: TGTGCCAGCAGCGCCCAATACGAGCAGTACTTC. Translation gives CASSAQYEQYF.

This clonotype was seen repeatedly, ten times or more. The V and J genes are TRBV18 and TRBJ2-1, with 9 bases lining up with TRBD1. Germline values: CDR1 KGHSH, CDR2 LQKENI. This CDR3 has 14 residues. The J segment lost 8 bases and the V segment lost 3 bases, leaving 5 bases of the junction unmatched. This chain's CDR3 is CASSPPGTGYEQFF. CDR3 sequence (DNA): TGTGCCAGCTCACCTCCCGGGACAGGGTATGAGCAGTTCTTC.

The chain links TRBV19 to TRBJ2-2; possible D gene TRBD2, 5 bases. CDR3 length equals 17 residues. Germline CDR1 LNHDA, CDR2 SQIVND (reference sequence). Trimming left V 0 bases short and J 3 bases short, with 14 bases between. CDR3 sequence: CASSIDEGRSYTGELFF. CDR3 bases: TGTGCCAGTAGTATAGATGAGGGCAGGTCATACACCGGGGAGCTGTTTTTT.

At least ten counts were recorded for this clonotype. V is TRBV5-4 and J is TRBJ2-7; TRBD1 matches 9 bases. Trimming took 2 bases from V and 3 from J; bases not matched to a gene: 3. The germline V gene encodes CDR1 SGHNT and CDR2 YYREEE (reference sequence). There are 14 residues in the CDR3. For the CDR3, the DNA is TGTGCCAGCAGCTTTCCGGGACAGGGCTACGAGCAGTACTTC. Translation gives CASSFPGQGYEQYF.

This clonotype was seen many times. The J gene is TRBJ1-2, the V gene TRBV5-1; possibly TRBD1 for D (6 bases). Germline V CDR1 and CDR2: SGHRS, YFSETQ. CDR3 size: 15 residues. The germline V and J ends were trimmed by 3 bases and 2 bases, with 14 bases remaining between them. CDR3 nucleotide sequence: TGCGCCAGCAGCTCCGTCGGGGGGCGAAACTATGGCTACACCTTC. Translation gives CASSSVGGRNYGYTF. The whole variable domain, remainder taken from reference TRBV5-1 and TRBJ1-2, is KAGVTQTPRYLIKTRGQQVTLSCSPISGHRSVSWYQQTPGQGLQFLFEYFSETQRNKGNFPGRFSGRQFSNSRSEMNVSTLELGDSALYLCASSSVGGRNYGYTFGSGTRLTVV.